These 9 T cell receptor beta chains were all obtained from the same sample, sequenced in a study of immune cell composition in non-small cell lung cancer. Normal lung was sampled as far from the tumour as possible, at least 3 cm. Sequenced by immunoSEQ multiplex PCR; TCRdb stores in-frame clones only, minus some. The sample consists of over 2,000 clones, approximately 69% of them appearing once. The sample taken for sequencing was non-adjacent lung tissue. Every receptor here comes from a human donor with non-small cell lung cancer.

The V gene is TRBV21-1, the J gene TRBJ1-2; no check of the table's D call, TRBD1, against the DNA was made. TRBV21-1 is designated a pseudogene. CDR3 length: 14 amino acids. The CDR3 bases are TGTGCCAGCAGCGAGGGACAGCGCGACTATGGCTACACCTTC. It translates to CASSEGQRDYGYTF.

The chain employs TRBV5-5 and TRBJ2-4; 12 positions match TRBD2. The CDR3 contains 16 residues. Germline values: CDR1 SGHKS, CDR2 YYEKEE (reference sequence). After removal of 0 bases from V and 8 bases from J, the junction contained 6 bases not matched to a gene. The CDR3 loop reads CASSLGLAGGVDIQYF. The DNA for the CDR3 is TGTGCCAGCAGCTTGGGGCTAGCGGGGGGGGTGGACATTCAGTACTTC.

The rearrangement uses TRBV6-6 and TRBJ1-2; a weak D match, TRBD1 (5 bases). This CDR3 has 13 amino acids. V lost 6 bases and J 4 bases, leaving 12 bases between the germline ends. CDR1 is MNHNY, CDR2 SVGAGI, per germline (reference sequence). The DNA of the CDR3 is TGTGCCAGCAGCCGACAGACGACCTATGGCTACACCTTC. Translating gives CASSRQTTYGYTF.

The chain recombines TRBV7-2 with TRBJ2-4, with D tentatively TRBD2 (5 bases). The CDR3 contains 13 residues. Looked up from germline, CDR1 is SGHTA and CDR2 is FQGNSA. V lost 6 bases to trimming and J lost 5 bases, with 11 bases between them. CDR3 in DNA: TGTGCCAGCAGGGAAGTGGGAGAAAACATTCAGTACTTC. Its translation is CASREVGENIQYF.

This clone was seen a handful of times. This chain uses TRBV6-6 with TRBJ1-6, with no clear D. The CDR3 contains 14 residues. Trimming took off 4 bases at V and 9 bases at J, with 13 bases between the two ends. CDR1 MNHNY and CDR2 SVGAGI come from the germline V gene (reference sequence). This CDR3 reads CASSSSEGVSPLHF. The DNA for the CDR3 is TGTGCCAGCAGTTCCAGTGAGGGTGTTTCACCCCTCCACTTT.

For the CDR3, the DNA is TGTGCCAGCAGCCAGACACTAGCGGTGACGCAGTATTTT. Residues: CASSQTLAVTQYF. The chain is built from TRBV6-5 and TRBJ2-3; TRBD2 matches at 8 bases. Germline V CDR1 and CDR2: MNHEY, SVGAGI. The CDR3 runs 13 residues. J was trimmed by 9 bases and V by 6 bases; bases with no gene match: 8.

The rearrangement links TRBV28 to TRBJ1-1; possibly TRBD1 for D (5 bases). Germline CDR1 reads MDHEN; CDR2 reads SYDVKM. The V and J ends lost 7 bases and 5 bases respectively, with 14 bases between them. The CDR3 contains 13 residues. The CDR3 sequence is CASNGGGRTEAFF. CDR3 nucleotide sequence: TGTGCCAGCAACGGGGGGGGGAGGACTGAAGCTTTCTTT.

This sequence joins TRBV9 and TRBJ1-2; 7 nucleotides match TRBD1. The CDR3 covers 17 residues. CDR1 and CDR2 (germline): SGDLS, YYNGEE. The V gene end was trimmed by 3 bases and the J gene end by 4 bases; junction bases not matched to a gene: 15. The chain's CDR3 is CASSATGQLTGRYGYTF. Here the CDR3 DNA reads TGTGCCAGCAGCGCCACGGGACAGCTCACCGGTCGCTATGGCTACACCTTC.

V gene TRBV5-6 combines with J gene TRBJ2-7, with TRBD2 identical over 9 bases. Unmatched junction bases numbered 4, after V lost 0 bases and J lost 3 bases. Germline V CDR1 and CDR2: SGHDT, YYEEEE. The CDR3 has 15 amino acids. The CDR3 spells CASSLGSGGIYEQYF. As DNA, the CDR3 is TGTGCCAGCAGCTTGGGTAGCGGGGGAATCTACGAGCAGTACTTC. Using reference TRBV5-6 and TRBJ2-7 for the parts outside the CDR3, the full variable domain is DAGVTQSPTHLIKTRGQQVTLRCSPKSGHDTVSWYQQALGQGPQFIFQYYEEEERQRGNFPDRFSGHQFPNYSSELNVNALLLGDSALYLCASSLGSGGIYEQYFGPGTRLTVT.